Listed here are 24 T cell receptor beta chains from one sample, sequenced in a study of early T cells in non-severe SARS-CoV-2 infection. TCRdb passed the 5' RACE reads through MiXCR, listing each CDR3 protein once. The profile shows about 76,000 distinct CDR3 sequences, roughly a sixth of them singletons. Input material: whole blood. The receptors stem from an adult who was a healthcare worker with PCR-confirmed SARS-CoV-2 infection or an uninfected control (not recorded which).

CDR3 residues: CASSLALADYNQPQHF. DNA of the CDR3: TGTGCCAGCAGCTTGGCCTTGGCAGATTACAATCAGCCCCAGCATTTT. The V and J genes are TRBV5-5 and TRBJ1-5; no clear D gene. Germline CDR1 reads SGHKS; CDR2 reads YYEKEE (reference sequence). V lost 0 bases, J lost 3 bases, and 13 bases lay in between. This CDR3 contains 16 residues. The complete variable domain, with remaining parts taken from reference TRBV5-5 and TRBJ1-5, reads DAGVTQSPTHLIKTRGQQVTLRCSPISGHKSVSWYQQVLGQGPQFIFQYYEKEERGRGNFPDRFSARQFPNYSSELNVNALLLGDSALYLCASSLALADYNQPQHFGDGTRLSIL.

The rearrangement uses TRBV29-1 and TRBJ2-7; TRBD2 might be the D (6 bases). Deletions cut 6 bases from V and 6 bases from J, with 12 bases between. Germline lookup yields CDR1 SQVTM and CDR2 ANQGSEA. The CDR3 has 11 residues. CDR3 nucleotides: TGCAGCGTAGCCCGGGGAGGCGAGCAGTACTTC. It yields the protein CSVARGGEQYF.

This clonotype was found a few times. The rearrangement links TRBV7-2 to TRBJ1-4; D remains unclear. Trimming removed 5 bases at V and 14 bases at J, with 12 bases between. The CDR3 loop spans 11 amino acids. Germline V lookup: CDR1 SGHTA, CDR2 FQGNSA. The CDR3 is CASSPGGGLFF. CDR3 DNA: TGTGCCAGCAGCCCAGGAGGTGGCCTGTTTTTT. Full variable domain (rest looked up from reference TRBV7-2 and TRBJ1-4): GAGVSQSPSNKVTEKGKDVELRCDPISGHTALYWYRQSLGQGLEFLIYFQGNSAPDKSGLPSDRFSAERTGGSVSTLTIQRTQQEDSAVYLCASSPGGGLFFGSGTQLSVL.

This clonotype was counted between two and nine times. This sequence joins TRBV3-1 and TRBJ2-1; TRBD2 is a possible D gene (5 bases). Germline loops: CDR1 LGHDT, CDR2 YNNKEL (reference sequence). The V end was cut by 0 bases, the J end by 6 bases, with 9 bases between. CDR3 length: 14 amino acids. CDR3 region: CASSQEEAVNEQFF. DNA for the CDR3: TGTGCCAGCAGCCAAGAAGAAGCGGTCAATGAGCAGTTCTTC.

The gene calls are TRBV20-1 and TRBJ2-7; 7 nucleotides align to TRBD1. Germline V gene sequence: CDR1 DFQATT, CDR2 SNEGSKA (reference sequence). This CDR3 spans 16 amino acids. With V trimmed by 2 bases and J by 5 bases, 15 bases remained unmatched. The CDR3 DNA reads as TGCAGTGCTAGAAACCAGGGCACAGGGGATTTCCACGAGCAGTACTTC. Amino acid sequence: CSARNQGTGDFHEQYF.

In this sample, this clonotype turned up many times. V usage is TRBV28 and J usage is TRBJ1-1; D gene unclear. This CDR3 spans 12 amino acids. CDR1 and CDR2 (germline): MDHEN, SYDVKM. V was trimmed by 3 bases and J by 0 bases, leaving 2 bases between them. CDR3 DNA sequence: TGTGCCAGCAGTTTGGTGAACACTGAAGCTTTCTTT. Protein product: CASSLVNTEAFF.

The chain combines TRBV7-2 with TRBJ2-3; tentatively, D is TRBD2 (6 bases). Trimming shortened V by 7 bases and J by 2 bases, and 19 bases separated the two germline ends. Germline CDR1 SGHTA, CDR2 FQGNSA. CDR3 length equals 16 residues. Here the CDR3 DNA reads TGTGCCAGCATCTGGAGGGCGTTGCAGAACACAGATACGCAGTATTTT. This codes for CASIWRALQNTDTQYF. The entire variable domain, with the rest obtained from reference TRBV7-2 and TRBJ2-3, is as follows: GAGVSQSPSNKVTEKGKDVELRCDPISGHTALYWYRQSLGQGLEFLIYFQGNSAPDKSGLPSDRFSAERTGGSVSTLTIQRTQQEDSAVYLCASIWRALQNTDTQYFGPGTRLTVL.

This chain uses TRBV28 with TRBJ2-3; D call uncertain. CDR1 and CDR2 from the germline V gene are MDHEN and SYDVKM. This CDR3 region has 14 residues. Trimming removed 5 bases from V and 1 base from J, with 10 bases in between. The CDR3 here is CASSPPTGTDTQYF. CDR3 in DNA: TGTGCCAGCAGTCCCCCCACGGGCACAGATACGCAGTATTTT.

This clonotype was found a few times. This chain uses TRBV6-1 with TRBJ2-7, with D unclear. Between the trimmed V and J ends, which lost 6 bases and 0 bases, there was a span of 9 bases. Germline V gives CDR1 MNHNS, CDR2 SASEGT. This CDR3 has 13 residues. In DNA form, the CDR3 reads TGTGCCAGCAGGAACTATAACTCCTACGAGCAGTACTTC. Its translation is CASRNYNSYEQYF.

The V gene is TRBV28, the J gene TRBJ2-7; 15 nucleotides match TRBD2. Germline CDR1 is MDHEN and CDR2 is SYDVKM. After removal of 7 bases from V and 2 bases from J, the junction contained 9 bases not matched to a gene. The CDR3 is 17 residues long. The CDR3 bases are TGTGCCAGCATCTCCCCGGGACTAGCGGGAGGCGCCTACGAGCAGTACTTC. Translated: CASISPGLAGGAYEQYF.

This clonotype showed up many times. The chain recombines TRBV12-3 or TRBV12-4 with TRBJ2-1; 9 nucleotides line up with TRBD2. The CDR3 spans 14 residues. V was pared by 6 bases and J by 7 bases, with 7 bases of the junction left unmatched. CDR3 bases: TGTGCCAGCAGCCAAAGGACTAGCGCGAATGAGCAGTTCTTC. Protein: CASSQRTSANEQFF.

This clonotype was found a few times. CDR3 sequence (DNA): TGTGCCAGCAGTTACAGGACAGGGTTCGCCGGGGGCACTGAAGCTTTCTTT. Translated, it gives CASSYRTGFAGGTEAFF. The chain couples TRBV6-6 to TRBJ1-1; 8 bases are a match to TRBD1. Trimming took 2 bases from V and 4 from J; bases not matched to a gene: 12. This CDR3 comprises 17 residues. CDR1 and CDR2 from the germline V gene are MNHNY and SVGAGI (reference sequence).

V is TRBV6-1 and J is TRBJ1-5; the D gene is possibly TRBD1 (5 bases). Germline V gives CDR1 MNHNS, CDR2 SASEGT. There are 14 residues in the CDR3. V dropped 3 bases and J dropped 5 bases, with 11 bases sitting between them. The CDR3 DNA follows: TGTGCCAGCAGTGAGTGGGGGAGGGATCAGCCCCAGCATTTT. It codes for CASSEWGRDQPQHF.

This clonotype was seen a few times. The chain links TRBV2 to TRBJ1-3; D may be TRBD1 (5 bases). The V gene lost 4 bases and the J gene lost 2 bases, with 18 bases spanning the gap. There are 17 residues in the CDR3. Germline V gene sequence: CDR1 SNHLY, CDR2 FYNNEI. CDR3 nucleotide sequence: TGTGCCAGCAGTGGGTGGGGCAGGGTATCGGCTGGAAACACCATATATTTT. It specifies CASSGWGRVSAGNTIYF.

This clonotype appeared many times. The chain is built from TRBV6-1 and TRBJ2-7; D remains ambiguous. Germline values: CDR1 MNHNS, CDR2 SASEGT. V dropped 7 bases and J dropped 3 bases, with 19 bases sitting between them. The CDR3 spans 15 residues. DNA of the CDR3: TGTGCCAGCACATTAACTACCAGCGTAGACTACGAGCAGTACTTC. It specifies CASTLTTSVDYEQYF.

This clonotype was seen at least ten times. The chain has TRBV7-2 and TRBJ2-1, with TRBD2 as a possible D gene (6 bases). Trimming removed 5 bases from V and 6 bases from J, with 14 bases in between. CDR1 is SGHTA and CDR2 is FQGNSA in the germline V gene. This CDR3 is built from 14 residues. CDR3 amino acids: CASSPVAVFNEQFF. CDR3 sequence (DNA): TGTGCCAGCAGCCCCGTAGCGGTCTTCAATGAGCAGTTCTTC. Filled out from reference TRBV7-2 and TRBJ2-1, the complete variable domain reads GAGVSQSPSNKVTEKGKDVELRCDPISGHTALYWYRQSLGQGLEFLIYFQGNSAPDKSGLPSDRFSAERTGGSVSTLTIQRTQQEDSAVYLCASSPVAVFNEQFFGPGTRLTVL.

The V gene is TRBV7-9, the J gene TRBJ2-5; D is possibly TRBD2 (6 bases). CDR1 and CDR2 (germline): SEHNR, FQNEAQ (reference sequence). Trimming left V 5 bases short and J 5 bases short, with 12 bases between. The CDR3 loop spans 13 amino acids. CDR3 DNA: TGTGCCAGCAGCCCACTAGCACCGGAGACCCAGTACTTC. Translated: CASSPLAPETQYF.

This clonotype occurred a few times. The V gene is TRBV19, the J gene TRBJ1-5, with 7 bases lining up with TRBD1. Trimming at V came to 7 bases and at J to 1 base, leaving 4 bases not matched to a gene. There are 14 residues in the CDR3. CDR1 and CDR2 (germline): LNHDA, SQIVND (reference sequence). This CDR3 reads CASKGQASNQPQHF. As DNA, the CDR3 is TGTGCCAGTAAAGGACAGGCGAGCAATCAGCCCCAGCATTTT. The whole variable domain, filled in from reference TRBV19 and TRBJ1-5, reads DGGITQSPKYLFRKEGQNVTLSCEQNLNHDAMYWYRQDPGQGLRLIYYSQIVNDFQKGDIAEGYSVSREKKESFPLTVTSAQKNPTAFYLCASKGQASNQPQHFGDGTRLSIL.

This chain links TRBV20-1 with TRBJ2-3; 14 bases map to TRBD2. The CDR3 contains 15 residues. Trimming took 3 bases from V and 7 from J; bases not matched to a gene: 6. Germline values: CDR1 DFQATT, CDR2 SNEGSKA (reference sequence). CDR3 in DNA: TGCAGTGCTAGTAGACTAGCGGGGGGGCCGTATACGCAGTATTTT. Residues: CSASRLAGGPYTQYF.

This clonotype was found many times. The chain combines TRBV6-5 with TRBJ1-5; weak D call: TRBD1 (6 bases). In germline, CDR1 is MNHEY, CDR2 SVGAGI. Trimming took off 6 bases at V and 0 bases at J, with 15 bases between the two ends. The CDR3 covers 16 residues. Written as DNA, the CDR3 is TGTGCCAGCAGGAGAATACAGGGTTATAGCAATCAGCCCCAGCATTTT. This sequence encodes CASRRIQGYSNQPQHF.

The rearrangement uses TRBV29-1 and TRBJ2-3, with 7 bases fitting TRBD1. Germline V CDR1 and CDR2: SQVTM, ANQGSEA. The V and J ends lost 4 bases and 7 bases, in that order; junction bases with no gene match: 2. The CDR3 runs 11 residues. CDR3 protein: CSVGDSYTQYF. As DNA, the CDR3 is TGCAGCGTTGGGGACAGCTATACGCAGTATTTT.

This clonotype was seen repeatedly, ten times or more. CDR3 sequence (DNA): TGTGCCAGCAGCTTCCGGGAGACCGGGGAGCTGTTTTTT. Protein product: CASSFRETGELFF. The J gene is TRBJ2-2, the V gene TRBV7-3, with a weak D call TRBD2 (6 bases). CDR1 and CDR2 (germline): SGHTA, FQGTGA. This CDR3 spans 13 amino acids. Trimming removed 3 bases from V and 5 bases from J, with 7 bases in between.

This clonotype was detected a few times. CDR3 in DNA: TGTGCCAGCAGCTTATCGAGAGGGTACTATGGCTACACCTTC. It yields the protein CASSLSRGYYGYTF. The V and J genes are TRBV11-2 and TRBJ1-2; the D is unclear. Germline V gene data show CDR1 as SGHAT and CDR2 as FQNNGV. The CDR3 has 14 residues. V lost 2 bases and J 3 bases, leaving 10 bases between the germline ends.

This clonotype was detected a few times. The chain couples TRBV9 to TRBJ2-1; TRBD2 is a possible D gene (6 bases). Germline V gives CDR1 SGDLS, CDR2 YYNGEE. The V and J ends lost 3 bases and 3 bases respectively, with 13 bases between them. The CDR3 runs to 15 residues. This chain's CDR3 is CASSADGGVYNEQFF. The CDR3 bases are TGTGCCAGCAGCGCGGATGGAGGGGTCTACAATGAGCAGTTCTTC.